This TCR beta chain emerged from a study of regulatory T cells in long-lasting Graves disease. To make TCR beta libraries, researchers used iRepertoire HTBI primers and Arm-PCR of CDR3 regions. TCRdb re-called the multiplex PCR reads with MiXCR, one entry per CDR3 protein. The sample carries over 350,000 distinct CDR3 sequences, about 14% recorded once. This clonotype was seen ten or more times. Indicated time point: newly diagnosed GD, antithyroid drugs for less than 3 months. RNA from PBMCs was the source of the TCR library. In addition, the sample was reused for a study of T cells in Graves' hyperthyroidism and ophthalmopathy.

This TCR was sampled from a woman aged 50 to 65 with Graves disease. The sequenced sample was peripheral blood mononuclear cells (PBMCs), obtained at new diagnosis, from a patient treated with antithyroid drugs.

As DNA, the CDR3 is TGTGCCTGGAGTGCGGGACAGGGGGTCACTGAAGCTTTCTTT. Its protein product is CAWSAGQGVTEAFF. The rearrangement joins TRBV30 to TRBJ1-1; TRBD1 matches at 11 bases. From germline, CDR1 is GTSNPN and CDR2 SVGIG (reference sequence). With 1 base clipped from V and 4 bases from J, the junction kept 2 bases outside the gene matches. This CDR3 is 14 amino acids long.